The entry below describes one TCR beta chain. Antigen specificity is unknown. This sample stems from a study of CD8 T cells in ankylosing spondylitis. V lost 6 bases and J 2 bases, leaving 12 bases between the germline ends. The CDR3 runs 14 residues. TCRdb reprocessed the 5' RACE reads via MiXCR and lists one record per CDR3 protein. The profile shows 200,000 to 300,000 distinct CDR3 sequences, more than 20% of them singletons. Overall study findings and caveats: Prior work had noted some motif variants in reactive arthritis blood and synovial fluid.

The clonotype originates from a male donor with ankylosing spondylitis or in good health (not recorded which). The source material was blood, either unsorted or a sorted T cell fraction (not recorded which). V and J are TRBV12-3 or TRBV12-4 and TRBJ2-3, with D perhaps matching TRBD1 (6 bases). The CDR3 is CASREQGITDTQYF. The CDR3 nucleotides are TGTGCCAGCAGGGAACAGGGTATCACAGATACGCAGTATTTT.